The 6 T cell receptor beta chains reported below all come from one sample, sequenced in a study of T-cell reconstitution after alpha-beta-depleted transplantation in children. The authors prepared the TCRbeta library with unique molecular identifiers. TCRdb itself ran the PCR reads through MiXCR, one entry per CDR3 protein. Seen here are some 29,000 distinct CDR3 sequences, roughly 6% observed once, and the top ten hold 5.5% to 8%. The sample in question was PBMCs, mostly from graft donor cells, obtained 180 days after TCRalphabeta/CD19-depleted stem cell transplant. The receptors here all came from a male patient younger than 18 who had a stem cell transplant for acute myeloid leukemia, so the T cells may come from the graft donor.

By share, this clonotype counts as medium-sized. This chain links TRBV7-9 with TRBJ1-2; D might be TRBD1 (5 bases). Germline CDR1 reads SEHNR; CDR2 reads FQNEAQ (reference sequence). Trimming removed 1 base at V and 6 bases at J, with 12 bases between. The CDR3 is made up of 14 amino acids. Written as DNA, the CDR3 is TGTGCCAGCAGCTTAGACTTTCCGGGGCATGGCTACACCTTC. This codes for CASSLDFPGHGYTF.

The V and J genes are TRBV5-4 and TRBJ2-3, with D tentatively TRBD1 (6 bases). The CDR3 covers 14 residues. CDR1 and CDR2 from the germline V gene are SGHNT and YYREEE (reference sequence). V shed 0 bases and J shed 2 bases, with 7 bases lying between them. This CDR3 reads CASSLGQDTDTQYF. In DNA form, the CDR3 reads TGTGCCAGCAGCTTGGGACAGGACACAGATACGCAGTATTTT.

This clonotype was seen repeatedly, ten times or more. The chain is built from TRBV10-3 and TRBJ1-6; D might be TRBD1 (5 bases). Trimming cost V 8 bases and J 6 bases, with 14 bases left between them. The CDR3 runs to 14 residues. Germline V CDR1 and CDR2: ENHRY, SYGVKD. The CDR3 sequence is CAIGTTELNSPLHF. The CDR3 bases are TGTGCCATCGGGACGACAGAGCTTAATTCACCCCTCCACTTT.

This clonotype was picked up many times. The chain recombines TRBV12-3 or TRBV12-4 with TRBJ2-3, with D perhaps assigned TRBD1 or TRBD2 (5 bases each). The CDR3 is 16 residues long. With 6 bases removed from V and 0 bases from J, the gap between germline ends came to 16 bases. The CDR3 nucleotides are TGTGCCAGCAGCCCTAGAGCGAGGGGTAGCACAGATACGCAGTATTTT. Translation gives CASSPRARGSTDTQYF.

The sample holds many counts of this clonotype. The V gene is TRBV11-2, the J gene TRBJ1-3; no definite D call. CDR1 SGHAT and CDR2 FQNNGV come from the germline V gene. Deletions cut 2 bases from V and 3 bases from J, with 2 bases between. This CDR3 comprises 12 residues. In DNA, the CDR3 is TGTGCCAGCAGCTTATTTGGAAACACCATATATTTT. Translated, it gives CASSLFGNTIYF.

This clonotype was counted ten times or more. V and J are TRBV20-1 and TRBJ2-3; no definite D call. Germline CDR1 is DFQATT and CDR2 is SNEGSKA (reference sequence). This CDR3 has 9 residues. CDR3 region: CRAGDTQYF. The CDR3 region has the DNA TGCAGAGCTGGGGATACGCAGTATTTT.